The rows below give T cell receptor beta chains drawn from one sample of a study of blood T cell repertoires in COVID-19. The method was immunoSEQ multiplex PCR; TCRdb's version includes in-frame clones alone and lacks a portion of them. The data contain about 370,000 clones, more than 80% of them seen just once; the ten biggest clones take up roughly 1%. Material for sequencing was PBMCs or T cells enriched from blood (not recorded which). These receptors were collected from a man between 18 and 29 years old who had recovered from COVID-19. Each CDR3 is given with its conserved first and last residue.

TRBJ2-5 14 TRBV1 CTSSQVFGQETQYF
TRBJ2-2 17 TRBV5-4 CASSRPPGTGPTGELFF
TRBJ1-5 15 TRBV2 CASSEASLRGQPQHF
TRBJ2-5 13 TRBV15 CATSGTGKETQYF
TRBJ2-7 13 TRBV12-3/TRBV12-4 CASSFKGQYEQYF
TRBJ1-1 16 TRBV27 CASSWRSQGAYTEAFF
TRBJ2-5 15 TRBV6-5 CASSRDWGGGETQYF
TRBJ1-2 14 TRBV2 CASSVDRGWDGYTF
TRBJ2-2 16 TRBV5-4 CASSSQGLSVGGELFF
TRBJ1-2 17 TRBV27 CASSLGGQGNPSYGYTF
TRBJ2-3 15 TRBV5-6 CASSLRSGLTDTQYF
TRBJ2-3 17 TRBV7-9 CASSPRGGVVSTDTQYF
TRBJ2-7 15 TRBV10-3 CAISGGDREGTEQYF
TRBJ2-1 15 TRBV5-5 CASSSLAGVNNEQFF
TRBJ2-5 16 TRBV7-8 CASSLTSGGYQETQYF
TRBJ2-7 15 TRBV7-2 CASSFRTRGHREQYF
TRBJ1-5 14 TRBV6-2/TRBV6-3 CASSYSTINQPQHF
TRBJ2-1 18 TRBV7-9 CASSRDRGSGRAYNEQFF
TRBJ1-1 12 TRBV3-1/TRBV3-2 CASSLTATEAFF
TRBJ2-2 13 TRBV29-1 CSVGHRATGELFF
TRBJ1-1 12 TRBV4-3 CASSQDVGEAFF
TRBJ1-2 17 TRBV30 CAWTTPGQGAHSYGYTF
TRBJ2-2 14 TRBV6-4 CASSEGLDTGELFF
TRBJ1-1 14 TRBV5-5 CASRQTADPTEAFF
TRBJ2-7 14 TRBV29-1 CSVEDPFRGYEQYF